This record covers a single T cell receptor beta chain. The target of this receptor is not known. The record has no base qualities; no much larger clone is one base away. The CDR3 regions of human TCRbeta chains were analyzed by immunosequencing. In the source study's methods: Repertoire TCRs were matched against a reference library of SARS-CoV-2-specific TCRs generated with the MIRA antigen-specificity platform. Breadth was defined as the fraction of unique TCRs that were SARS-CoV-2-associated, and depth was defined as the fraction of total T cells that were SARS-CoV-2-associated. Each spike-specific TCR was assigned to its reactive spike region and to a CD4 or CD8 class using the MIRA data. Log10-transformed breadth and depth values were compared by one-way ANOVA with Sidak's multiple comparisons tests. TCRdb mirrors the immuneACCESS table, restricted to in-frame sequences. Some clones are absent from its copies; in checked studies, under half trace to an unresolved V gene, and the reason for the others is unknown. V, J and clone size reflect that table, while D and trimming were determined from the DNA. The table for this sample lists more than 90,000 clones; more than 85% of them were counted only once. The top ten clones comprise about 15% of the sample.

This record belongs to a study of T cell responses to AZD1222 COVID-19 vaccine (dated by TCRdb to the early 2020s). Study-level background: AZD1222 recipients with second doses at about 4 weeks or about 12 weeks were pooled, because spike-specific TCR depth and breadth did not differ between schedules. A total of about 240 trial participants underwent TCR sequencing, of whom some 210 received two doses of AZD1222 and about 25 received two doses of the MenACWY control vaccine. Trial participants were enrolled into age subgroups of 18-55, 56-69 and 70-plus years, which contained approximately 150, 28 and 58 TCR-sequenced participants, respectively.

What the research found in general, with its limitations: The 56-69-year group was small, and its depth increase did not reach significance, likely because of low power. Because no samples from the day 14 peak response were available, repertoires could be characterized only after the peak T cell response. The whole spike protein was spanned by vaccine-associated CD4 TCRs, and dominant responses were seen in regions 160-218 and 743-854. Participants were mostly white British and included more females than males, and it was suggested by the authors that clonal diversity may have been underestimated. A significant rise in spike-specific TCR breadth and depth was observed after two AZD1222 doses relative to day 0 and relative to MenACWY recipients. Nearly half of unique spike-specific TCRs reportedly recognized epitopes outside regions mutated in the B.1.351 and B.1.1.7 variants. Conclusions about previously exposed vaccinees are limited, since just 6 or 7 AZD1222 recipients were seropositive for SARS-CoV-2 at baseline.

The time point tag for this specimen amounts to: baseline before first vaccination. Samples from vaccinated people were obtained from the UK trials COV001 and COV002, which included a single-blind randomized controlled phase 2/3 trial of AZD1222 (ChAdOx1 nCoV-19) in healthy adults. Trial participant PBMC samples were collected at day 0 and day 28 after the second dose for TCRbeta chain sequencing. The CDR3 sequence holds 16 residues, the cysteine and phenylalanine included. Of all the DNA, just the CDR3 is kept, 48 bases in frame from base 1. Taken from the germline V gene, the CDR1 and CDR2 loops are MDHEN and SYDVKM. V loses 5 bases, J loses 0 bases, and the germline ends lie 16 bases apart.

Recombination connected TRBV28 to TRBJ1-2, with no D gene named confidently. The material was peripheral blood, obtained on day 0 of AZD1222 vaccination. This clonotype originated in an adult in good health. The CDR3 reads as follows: CASSPNTPGSNYGYTF. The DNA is TGTGCCAGCAGTCCTAACACCCCGGGCTCTAACTATGGCTACACCTTC.